This TCR beta chain was found in a study of cytomegalovirus exposure and HLA in healthy donors. Findings and limits, study-wide: Researchers catalogued 150 or so TCR beta chains as cytomegalovirus-associated. Later analysis identified 16,951 TCR beta sequences associated with HLA alleles, using a false discovery rate threshold of 0.05. Most observed TCR sequences were rare, whereas some public TCRs were detected in many donors.

V lost 2 bases and J lost 6; bases outside the gene matches: 4. This CDR3 is 15 amino acids long. Germline V gene sequence: CDR1 MNHEY, CDR2 SVGAGI. Amplification used 60 Vbeta primers and 13 Jbeta primers. The protocol was immunoSEQ multiplex PCR, while the TCRdb copy is restricted to in-frame clones and leaves out a portion. This sample has around 37,000 clones, with approximately 81% found just once. Of note for this clone: Its matching antigen is unknown.

The chain couples TRBV6-5 to TRBJ2-1; 10 bases agree with TRBD1. Input material: PBMCs. This sequence was found in a man in his forties or fifties in good health and CMV-seronegative. CDR3 coding DNA: TGTGCCAGCAGTTACCGGGACAGGGGATTCAATGAGCAGTTCTTC. Its translation: CASSYRDRGFNEQFF.